The source of this T cell receptor beta chain is a study of T-cell memory formation after mild COVID-19 (dated by TCRdb to about 2021). Regarding the complete study: TCR sequence clusters from the two donors were found to be largely donor specific. In a couple of donors, T-cell clones that expanded and contracted after mild COVID-19 were tracked by sequencing TCRalpha and TCRbeta repertoires over time. The cohort comprised two young, previously healthy adult volunteers, one female and one male. What the study reported, not specific to this receptor: From day 15 to 85, contracting clones showed balanced CD4/CD8 phenotypes, whereas a second wave of clones that expanded from day 15 to 37 leaned towards CD4+. Contracting CD4+ clones were found mainly in CM and EM memory subsets, while CD8+ clones were enriched in EMRA. SARS-CoV-2 specificity of the second-wave clones peaking on day 37 was not confirmed. Some responding clones were detected in pre-infection memory, which suggested that pre-existing cross-reactive memory T cells had joined the SARS-CoV-2 response. Only a couple of mild cases were covered by the study, and larger cohorts that include severe cases with pre-infection samples were considered necessary.

PBMCs were isolated by Ficoll-Paque density gradient centrifugation. This clonotype has just a few counts. What antigen it recognizes has not been identified. No qualities accompany the bases; no much larger clone lies one base away. Sequencer: Illumina NovaSeq 6000. cDNA libraries for TCRalpha and TCRbeta were prepared by 5'RACE using constant-segment primers, with sample barcodes and unique molecular identifiers added. Trizol reagent was used to extract RNA from every sample. Library amplification was performed in two PCR steps, and a second sample barcode and Illumina TruSeq adapters were introduced in the second step. Sequencing of the libraries was done on an Illumina NovaSeq, producing 2 x 150 bp paired-end reads. Regarding the original processing steps: Reads were demultiplexed and collapsed into UMI-guided consensus sequences with migec v1.2.7. With mixcr v2.1.11, UMI consensuses were aligned to TRA and TRB V and J templates and assembled into clonotypes. A clonotype was counted as expanded or contracted only when both edgeR and NoisET called the clonotype significant, with the noise models trained on biological replicates. For edgeR calls, the thresholds were a false discovery rate-adjusted p below 0.01 and a log2 fold-change of 1. PCA with hierarchical clustering of max-normalized trajectories of the 1000 most abundant clonotypes was used as exploratory dynamics analysis. The CD4 or CD8 phenotype of responding clones was assigned using the separately sequenced CD4+ and CD8+ repertoires. In TCRdb, the public reads were trimmed at Q25 with fastp and aligned with MiXCR, with productive beta chains retained. Merged by CDR3 protein, the rows form single entries marked with the most common genes and DNA. TCRdb, rather than the study authors, made the V and J calls. For this sample there are a few hundred thousand distinct CDR3 sequences; over 20% appear just once. The ten biggest clones cover 12% of the sample.

Compared with germline, V lacks 0 bases and J lacks 2 bases; bases without a gene match: 7. CDR1 SGHVS and CDR2 FQNEAQ were looked up in the germline V gene. Counted from cysteine to phenylalanine, this CDR3 has 17 amino acids. The retained sequence is limited to the CDR3, 51 bases, with the frame set at the first base. Material for sequencing was PBMCs or a T cell subset sorted from them (not recorded which). The V and J genes are TRBV7-8 and TRBJ2-3; 8 middle bases align to TRBD2. This receptor was taken from an adult woman who had mild COVID-19 (a few samples of this study predate the infection). The sample titles of this study are shuffled in the database, so cell type and time point are left out; the donor was told from shared clones. The CDR3 is CASSLALGGAYTDTQYF. The nucleotide sequence is given as TGTGCCAGCAGCTTAGCGCTCGGGGGGGCCTACACAGATACGCAGTATTTT. Extended through the reference TRBV7-8 and TRBJ2-3 proteins, this CDR3 yields the full variable domain: GAGVSQSPRYKVAKRGQDVALRCDPISGHVSLFWYQQALGQGPEFLTYFQNEAQLDKSGLPSDRFFAERPEGSVSTLKIQRTQQEDSAVYLCASSLALGGAYTDTQYFGPGTRLTVL.